This T cell receptor beta chain was profiled in a study of graft-versus-host responses after intestinal transplantation. Study in general: Recipients across the board were started on anti-thymocyte globulin induction, then kept on tacrolimus and steroids for two to three years. General study findings and limits: Graft-donor T cell macrochimerism in patients accompanied high graft-versus-host to host-versus-graft clonal ratios in allografts. Early post-transplant declines in HvG were associated with peak levels of circulating GvH clones. GvH clones detected in recipient marrow included some appearing first in ileum or blood.

Clones were sequenced by immunoSEQ multiplex PCR, and TCRdb holds only the in-frame ones, with some missing. The sample lists 60,000 to 65,000 clones, roughly 90% seen once, with 1.5% to 2% in the top ten. The CDR3 loop spans 17 amino acids. Germline lookup yields CDR1 SGHDN and CDR2 FVKESK. Trimming at V came to 7 bases and at J to 4 bases, leaving 12 bases not matched to a gene. Comments on this clone: Its antigen remains unknown.

Intraepithelial lymphocytes and lamina propria lymphocytes were released through processing of graft tissue. This receptor was taken from a human patient who received an intestinal transplant, so some T cells may come from the graft donor. The source was ileum tissue, collected 350 to 400 days after transplant. The genes are TRBV14 and TRBJ2-3; 12 bases map to TRBD1. The CDR3 sequence: CASNSVRDRGRSDTQYF. In DNA, the CDR3 is TGTGCCAGCAACTCGGTCCGGGACAGGGGGCGGTCAGATACGCAGTATTTT.